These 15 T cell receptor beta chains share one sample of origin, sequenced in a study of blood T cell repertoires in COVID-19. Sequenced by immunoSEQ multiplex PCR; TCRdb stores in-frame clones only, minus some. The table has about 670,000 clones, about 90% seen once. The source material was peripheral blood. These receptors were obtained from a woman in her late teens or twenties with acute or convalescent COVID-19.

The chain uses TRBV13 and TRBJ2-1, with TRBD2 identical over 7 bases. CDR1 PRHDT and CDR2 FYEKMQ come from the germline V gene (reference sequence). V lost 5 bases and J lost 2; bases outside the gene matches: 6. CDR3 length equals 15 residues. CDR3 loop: CASSRGREAYNEQFF. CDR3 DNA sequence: TGTGCCAGCAGCCGGGGCCGGGAGGCCTACAATGAGCAGTTCTTC.

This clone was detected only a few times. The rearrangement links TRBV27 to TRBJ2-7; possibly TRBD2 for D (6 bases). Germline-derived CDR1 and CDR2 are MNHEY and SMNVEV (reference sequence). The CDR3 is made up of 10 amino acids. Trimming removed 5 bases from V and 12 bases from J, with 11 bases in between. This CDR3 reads CASSPWGVYF. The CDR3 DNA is TGTGCCAGCAGTCCGTGGGGGGTGTACTTC.

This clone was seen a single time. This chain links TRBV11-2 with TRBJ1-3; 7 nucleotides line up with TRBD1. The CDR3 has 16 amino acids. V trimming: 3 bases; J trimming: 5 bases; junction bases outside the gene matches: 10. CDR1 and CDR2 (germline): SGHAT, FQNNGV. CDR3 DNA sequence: TGTGCCAGCAGCTTGATTATGCAGGGGGGAAGAAACACCATATATTTT. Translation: CASSLIMQGGRNTIYF.

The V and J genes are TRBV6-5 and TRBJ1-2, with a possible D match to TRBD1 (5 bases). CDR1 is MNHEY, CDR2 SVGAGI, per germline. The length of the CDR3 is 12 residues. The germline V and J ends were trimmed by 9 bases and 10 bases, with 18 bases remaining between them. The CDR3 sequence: CASRESGVTYTF. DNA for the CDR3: TGTGCCAGTCGCGAGTCGGGGGTGACCTACACCTTC.

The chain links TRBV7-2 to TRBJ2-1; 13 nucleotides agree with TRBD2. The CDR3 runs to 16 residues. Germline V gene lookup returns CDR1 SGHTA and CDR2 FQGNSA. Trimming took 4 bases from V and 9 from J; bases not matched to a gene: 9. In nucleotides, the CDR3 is TGTGCCAGCAGCTACACCGGGACTAGCGGGATAGGTGAGCAGTTCTTC. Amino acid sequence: CASSYTGTSGIGEQFF.

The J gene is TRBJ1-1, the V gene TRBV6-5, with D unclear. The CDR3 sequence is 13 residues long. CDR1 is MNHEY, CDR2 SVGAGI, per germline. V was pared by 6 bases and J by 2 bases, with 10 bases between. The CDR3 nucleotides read TGTGCCAGCAGCCTAACAGTTAACACTGAAGCTTTCTTT. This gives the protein CASSLTVNTEAFF.

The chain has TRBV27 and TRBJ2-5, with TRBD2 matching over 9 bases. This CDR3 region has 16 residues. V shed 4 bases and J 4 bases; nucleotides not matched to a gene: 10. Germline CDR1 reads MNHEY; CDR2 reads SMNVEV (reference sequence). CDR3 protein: CASSSRLAESRETQYF. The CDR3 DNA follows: TGTGCCAGCAGTTCGAGACTAGCGGAGTCAAGAGAGACCCAGTACTTC.

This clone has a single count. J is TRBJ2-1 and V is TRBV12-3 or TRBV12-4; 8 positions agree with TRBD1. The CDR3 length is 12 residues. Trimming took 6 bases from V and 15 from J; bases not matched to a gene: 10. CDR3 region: CASSGQGPRTFF. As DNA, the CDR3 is TGTGCCAGCAGCGGACAGGGCCCGCGTACGTTCTTC.

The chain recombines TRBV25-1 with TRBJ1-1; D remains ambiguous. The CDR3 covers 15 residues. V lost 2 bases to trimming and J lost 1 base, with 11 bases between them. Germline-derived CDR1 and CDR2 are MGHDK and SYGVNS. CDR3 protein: CASSELLGRNTEAFF. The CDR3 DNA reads TGTGCCAGCAGTGAACTTCTGGGGAGGAACACTGAAGCTTTCTTT.

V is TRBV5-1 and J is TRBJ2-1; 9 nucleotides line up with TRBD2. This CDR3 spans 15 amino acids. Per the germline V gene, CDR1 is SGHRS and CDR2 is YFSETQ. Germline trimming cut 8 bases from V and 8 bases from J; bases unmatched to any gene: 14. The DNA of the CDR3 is TGCGCCAGTTCCCCTAGGGCGGGGGGGCTGGATGAGCAGTTCTTC. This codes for CASSPRAGGLDEQFF.

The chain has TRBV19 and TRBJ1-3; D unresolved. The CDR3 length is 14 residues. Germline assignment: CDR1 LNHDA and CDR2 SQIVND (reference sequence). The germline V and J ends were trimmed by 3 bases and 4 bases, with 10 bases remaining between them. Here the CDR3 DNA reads TGTGCCAGTAGTATGAGGGCCGGAGGAAACACCATATATTTT. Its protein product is CASSMRAGGNTIYF.

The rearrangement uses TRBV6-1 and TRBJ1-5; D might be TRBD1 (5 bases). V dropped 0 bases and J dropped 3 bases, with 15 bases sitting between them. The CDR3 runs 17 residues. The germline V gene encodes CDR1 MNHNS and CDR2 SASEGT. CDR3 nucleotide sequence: TGTGCCAGCAGTGAAGCGGGTATTCTGGGACTCAATCAGCCCCAGCATTTT. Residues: CASSEAGILGLNQPQHF.

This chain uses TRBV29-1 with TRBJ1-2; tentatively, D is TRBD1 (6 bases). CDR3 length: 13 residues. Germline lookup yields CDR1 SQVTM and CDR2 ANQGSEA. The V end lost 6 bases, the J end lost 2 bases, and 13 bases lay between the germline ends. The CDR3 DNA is TGCAGCGTATCGACAGGACCCAACTATGGCTACACCTTC. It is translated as CSVSTGPNYGYTF.

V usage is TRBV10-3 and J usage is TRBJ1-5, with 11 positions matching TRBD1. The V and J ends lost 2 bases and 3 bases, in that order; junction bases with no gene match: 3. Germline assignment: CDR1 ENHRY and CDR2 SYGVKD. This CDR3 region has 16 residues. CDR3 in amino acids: CAISEGDRGFNQPQHF. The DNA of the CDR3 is TGTGCCATCAGTGAGGGGGACAGGGGGTTCAATCAGCCCCAGCATTTT.

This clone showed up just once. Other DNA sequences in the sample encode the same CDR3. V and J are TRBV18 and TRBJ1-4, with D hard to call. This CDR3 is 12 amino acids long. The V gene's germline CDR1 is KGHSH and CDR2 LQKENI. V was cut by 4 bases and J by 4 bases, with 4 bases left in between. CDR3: CASSRLNEKLFF. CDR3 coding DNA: TGTGCCAGCTCACGACTTAATGAAAAACTGTTTTTT. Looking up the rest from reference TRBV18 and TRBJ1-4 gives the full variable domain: NAGVMQNPRHLVRRRGQEARLRCSPMKGHSHVYWYRQLPEEGLKFMVYLQKENIIDESGMPKERFSAEFPKEGPSILRIQQVVRGDSAAYFCASSRLNEKLFFGSGTQLSVL.